This entry concerns a single TCR beta chain. This clone was seen just once. Its antigen target is currently unknown. No quality values exist for individual bases; no much larger clone is one base distant. The data were obtained in a study of cytotoxic CD8 clonotypes in ibrutinib-treated CLL (dated by TCRdb to the early 2020s). Regarding the study in general: The cohort included around 16 treatment-naive and approximately twelve relapsed/refractory patients; 17 were IGHV unmutated. Of the 90 or so participants in the trial, about 25 had longitudinal samples available. Responses were partial in roughly 25 patients and complete in 2; after median around 66 months follow-up, roughly 14 stayed in remission and 12 progressed. Cryopreserved peripheral blood mononuclear cells were collected before treatment, at response, and at either disease progression or sustained remission. An average of 255,043 productive templates and 80,000 to 100,000 productive rearrangements was obtained per sample. Every sample from remission and from progressive disease was obtained while the patients were still on ibrutinib. The response samples were drawn at a median of approximately twelve months into treatment, with a range of about 6 to 36 months.

The paper as a whole reports these results and caveats: Clonality increased at ibrutinib response, stayed stable in sustained remission, and fell back toward baseline at progression. Baseline clonality was found to be higher than that of age-matched healthy donors and was strongly correlated with circulating CD8+ T-cell counts. Sustained-remission and progressing patients did not have matched sampling times, and lymph node repertoires were not examined. Public clonotypes were rare and either contracted or stayed stable during treatment, and the rise in clonality at ibrutinib response reflected the expansion of private clonotypes.

Sample time point, as interpreted from the label and publication: about eleven months on ibrutinib. Around 2 micrograms of genomic DNA were extracted from cryopreserved PBMCs for TCR beta library preparation. Longitudinal blood samples from CLL patients on ibrutinib monotherapy underwent high-throughput TCR beta sequencing. The patients took part in an open-label, single-center phase 2 trial of ibrutinib monotherapy. A MiSeq instrument was used for deep resolution sequencing, which targeted depths ranging from 1 in 1 million up to 1 in 200,000 T cells, with coverage averaging 10x for each clonotype. The immunoSEQ hsTCRB Kit was used to generate TCR beta libraries. Turning to the authors' computational methods: The data were analyzed with ImmunoSEQ Analyzer and ImmunoSEQ Data Assistant, and V, D and J gene assignments followed IMGT definitions. Clonality, which ranges from 0 to 1, was calculated by subtracting the normalized Shannon entropy of productive rearrangement frequencies from one. Only overrepresented clonotypes making up at least 0.05% of each patient's repertoire were included in the public clonotype analysis. Some 14 age-matched healthy donor repertoires from immuneACCESS served as clonality controls. TCRdb took this table from immuneACCESS and kept in-frame rearrangements with V and J called. Such tables lack part of the clones; where checked against another copy, unresolved V genes explain under half of the gap, and the rest is unexplained. The V and J calls and the clone size are those of that table, but D and trimming were determined from the DNA. The sample records some 46,000 clones, roughly two thirds of which are singletons. Less than 15% of the sample is held by the ten biggest clonotypes.

Its CDR3 holds 16 amino acids, cysteine through phenylalanine. Only the CDR3 DNA is retained, 48 bases long and in frame from the first base. CDR1 and CDR2 are read off the germline V gene as SGHVS and FNYEAQ. The V and J ends are trimmed by 2 bases and 0 bases, leaving 11 bases between them. Material: PBMCs, obtained after 12 months of ibrutinib treatment. The sequence was collected from a human donor with chronic lymphocytic leukemia. The chain is assembled from TRBV7-6 and TRBJ1-3, and TRBD1 may be the D gene, going by 6 matching bases. The nucleotide sequence reads as follows: TGTGCCAGCAGCTTATTGGACAGTGGCTCTGGAAACACCATATATTTT. It translates as CASSLLDSGSGNTIYF.